These T cell receptor beta chains were read from a single sample in a study of beta chain features in type 1 diabetes. The table came from immunoSEQ multiplex PCR; TCRdb's copy has only in-frame clones and leaves some out. The table has around 430,000 clones, 30% seen once; the top ten hold more than 0.055%. The sample was naive CD4+ T cells from blood. These receptors all come from a man aged 18 to 30 in good health. Both conserved end residues are part of each CDR3. Clone size, where shown, is once, few, many, or a class for clones that have expanded.

V	J	size	length	CDR3
TRBV27	TRBJ2-3	.	14	CASSPNSWTDTQYF
TRBV7-3	TRBJ2-1	.	15	CASSLLGLAENEQFF
TRBV29-1	TRBJ1-2	.	13	CSVVGRASYGYTF
TRBV7-3	TRBJ2-1	.	15	CASSLLGSDYNEQFF
TRBV28	TRBJ2-5	few	14	CASSWGQRGETQYF
TRBV5-4	TRBJ1-1	few	15	CASSTRQGRGTEAFF
TRBV5-1	TRBJ2-7	.	13	CASSARASGEQYF
TRBV28	TRBJ2-5	few	15	CASSLPGQGVETQYF
TRBV28	TRBJ1-4	.	16	CASSLRGGSGNEKLFF
TRBV5-1	TRBJ2-3	.	14	CASSTGQGTDTQYF
TRBV7-6	TRBJ2-7	.	14	CASSSYGTPNEQYF
TRBV5-6	TRBJ1-4	.	11	CASSYRDRRIF
TRBV30	TRBJ1-5	few	15	CAWSDEALGNQPQHF
TRBV2	TRBJ2-7	.	14	CATKTQREGYEQYF
TRBV14	TRBJ1-2	.	14	CASSERQGIRGYTF
TRBV7-9	TRBJ2-7	.	11	CASSFQVQQYF
TRBV13	TRBJ2-2	.	13	CASSLPRAGELFF
TRBV30	TRBJ2-7	few	13	CAWSVQGIYEQYF
TRBV30	TRBJ2-2	.	15	CAWSVRLQGTGELFF
TRBV2	TRBJ2-7	few	12	CASIWTGREQYF
TRBV6-1	TRBJ2-3	few	15	CASSGLAGGSATQYF
TRBV15	TRBJ2-7	.	15	CATSRDPSGSYEQYF
TRBV2	TRBJ2-7	.	16	CASSEARAEGSYEQYF
TRBV13	TRBJ2-7	few	16	CASSPGGLAGAYEQYF
TRBV9	TRBJ2-3	.	14	CASSVDVSTDTQYF